These T cell receptor beta chains were read from a single sample in a study of radiation and T cells in renal cell carcinoma. Using immunoSEQ multiplex PCR, the repertoire was profiled, and TCRdb retains in-frame clones only, with some absent. Of 150,000 to 180,000 clones in the sample, roughly 86% were seen once. This material consisted of blood, taken from a patient whose treatment included radiotherapy and nephrectomy. These receptors were collected from a woman aged 45-59 years with renal cell carcinoma. The CDR3 runs from the conserved cysteine through the conserved F or W. The D gene is left open where the match is weak. Rows may omit the clone size; those that give it use once, few, many or a size class.

V gene	D gene	J gene	clone size	CDR3 protein	CDR3 DNA
TRBV25-1	NA	TRBJ1-2	NA	CASSEREGLNGYTF	TGTGCCAGCAGTGAGAGGGAAGGGTTAAACGGCTACACCTTC
TRBV19	NA	TRBJ2-6	once	CASSIRVGANVLTF	TGTGCCAGTAGTATTAGAGTAGGGGCCAACGTCCTGACTTTC
TRBV6-1	TRBD1	TRBJ1-5	NA	CASSGSTGVQPQHF	TGTGCCAGCAGTGGCTCGACAGGGGTTCAGCCCCAGCATTTT
TRBV2	NA	TRBJ2-7	NA	CASSDAGDLGGQYF	TGTGCCAGCAGTGATGCAGGGGACCTTGGGGGGCAGTACTTC
TRBV15	TRBD2	TRBJ2-5	NA	CATSKLAGGYQETQYF	TGTGCCACCAGCAAACTAGCGGGGGGGTATCAAGAGACCCAGTACTTC
TRBV19	TRBD1	TRBJ1-1	NA	CASSPRTGRVTEAFF	TGTGCCAGTAGTCCGAGGACAGGGCGAGTAACTGAAGCTTTCTTT
TRBV29-1	NA	TRBJ2-1	NA	CSVEGASSWDSYNEQFF	TGCAGCGTTGAAGGTGCGTCTAGCTGGGACTCCTACAATGAGCAGTTCTTC
TRBV5-1	TRBD1	TRBJ1-4	NA	CASSQGQVEWEKLFF	TGCGCCAGCAGCCAAGGACAGGTGGAATGGGAAAAACTGTTTTTT
TRBV19	NA	TRBJ1-2	NA	CASSIVAGGFGYTF	TGTGCCAGTAGTATAGTGGCCGGGGGTTTCGGCTACACCTTC
TRBV4-1	NA	TRBJ1-2	few	CASSQADSDGYTF	TGCGCCAGCAGCCAAGCGGACAGCGATGGCTACACCTTC
TRBV7-2	NA	TRBJ1-2	NA	CASSLVWSGGYTF	TGTGCCAGCAGCTTAGTATGGTCTGGGGGCTACACCTTC
TRBV6-5	TRBD2	TRBJ2-7	NA	CASSPLAGAYEQYF	TGTGCCAGCAGCCCGCTAGCGGGGGCATACGAGCAGTACTTC
TRBV30	NA	TRBJ2-6	NA	CAWSPYSGANVLTF	TGTGCCTGGAGTCCTTACTCTGGGGCCAACGTCCTGACTTTC
TRBV6-1	NA	TRBJ1-2	NA	CASSEAWLNYGYTF	TGTGCCAGCAGTGAAGCATGGCTGAACTATGGCTACACCTTC
TRBV9	NA	TRBJ1-3	NA	CASSVEGSGNTIYF	TGTGCCAGCAGCGTAGAAGGATCTGGAAACACCATATATTTT
TRBV29-1	NA	TRBJ1-2	few	CSVFLPTGLSTF	TGCAGCGTTTTTCTCCCGACAGGACTATCCACCTTC
TRBV5-1	NA	TRBJ2-7	once	CASSSGSYRVSYEQYF	TGCGCCAGCAGCTCCGGTTCATATCGAGTTTCCTACGAGCAGTACTTC
TRBV5-1	NA	TRBJ2-7	NA	CASSLAEVGEQYF	TGCGCCAGCAGCTTGGCCGAGGTGGGTGAGCAGTACTTC
TRBV7-7	NA	TRBJ2-2	NA	CASSLSEITGELFF	TGTGCTAGCAGCTTATCTGAGATCACCGGGGAGCTGTTTTTT
TRBV5-1	TRBD1	TRBJ1-6	NA	CASSYDREGSPLHF	TGCGCCAGCAGCTACGACAGGGAGGGTTCACCCCTCCACTTT
TRBV12-5	NA	TRBJ1-2	NA	CASGLTNIGPYGYTF	TGTGCTAGTGGTTTGACCAATATCGGACCCTATGGCTACACCTTC
TRBV19	NA	TRBJ1-2	NA	CASSLLPGGGGYGYTF	TGTGCCAGTAGTCTTCTACCCGGAGGGGGGGGGTATGGCTACACCTTC
TRBV27	NA	TRBJ2-7	NA	CASSPDSQGTYEQYF	TGTGCCAGCAGCCCAGATTCACAGGGAACCTACGAGCAGTACTTC
TRBV2	NA	TRBJ1-5	NA	CASSEGGVSYSNQPQHF	TGTGCCAGCAGTGAGGGGGGGGTTTCATATAGCAATCAGCCCCAGCATTTT
TRBV9	NA	TRBJ1-5	NA	CASSLGQHSNQPQHF	TGTGCCAGCAGCCTAGGACAGCATAGCAATCAGCCCCAGCATTTT
TRBV2	TRBD2	TRBJ2-1	NA	CASSERSGGAYEQFF	TGTGCCAGCAGTGAACGTAGCGGGGGGGCATATGAGCAGTTCTTC
TRBV7-9	NA	TRBJ1-6	NA	CASSLAPDSSYNSPLHF	TGTGCCAGCAGCTTAGCGCCGGACAGCTCCTATAATTCACCCCTCCACTTT
TRBV7-9	NA	TRBJ2-1	few	CASSLPLDGFNEQFF	TGTGCCAGCAGCTTACCTCTGGACGGATTCAATGAGCAGTTCTTC
TRBV6-1	TRBD1	TRBJ1-4	once	CASSEGQVWEKLFF	TGTGCCAGCAGTGAGGGACAGGTTTGGGAAAAACTGTTTTTT
TRBV6-1	NA	TRBJ1-3	NA	CASSEERGVSGNTIYF	TGTGCCAGCAGTGAAGAGCGGGGTGTCTCTGGAAACACCATATATTTT
TRBV19	NA	TRBJ1-6	NA	CASSIGRNSPLHF	TGTGCCAGTAGTATAGGACGGAATTCACCCCTCCACTTT
TRBV6-4	TRBD2	TRBJ2-5	NA	CASSDALAGGQETQYF	TGTGCCAGCAGTGACGCACTAGCGGGGGGCCAAGAGACCCAGTACTTC
TRBV20-1	NA	TRBJ2-5	few	CSGGIETQYF	TGCAGTGGGGGTATCGAGACCCAGTACTTC
TRBV7-2	TRBD2	TRBJ2-3	NA	CASSTQGGGPDTQYF	TGTGCCAGCAGCACACAGGGCGGGGGGCCAGATACGCAGTATTTT
TRBV30	TRBD2	TRBJ2-1	NA	CAGERGGLSEQFF	TGTGCCGGCGAGCGGGGGGGCTTATCTGAGCAGTTCTTC
TRBV2	NA	TRBJ1-5	once	CASSVPTERSNQPQHF	TGTGCCAGCAGTGTCCCGACAGAAAGGAGCAATCAGCCCCAGCATTTT
TRBV19	NA	TRBJ1-2	NA	CASSMAASDSYGYTF	TGTGCCAGTAGTATGGCCGCCTCCGACAGTTATGGCTACACCTTC
TRBV5-1	TRBD2	TRBJ2-5	NA	CASSLDSGGIQETQYF	TGCGCCAGCAGCTTGGATTCGGGGGGGATACAAGAGACCCAGTACTTC
TRBV19	NA	TRBJ1-5	NA	CASSIDQQPQHF	TGTGCCAGTAGTATAGATCAACAGCCCCAGCATTTT
TRBV30	NA	TRBJ1-1	few	CAWRGMNTEAFF	TGTGCCTGGAGGGGTATGAACACTGAAGCTTTCTTT
TRBV6-5	NA	TRBJ1-5	NA	CASSPQANQPQHF	TGTGCCAGCAGTCCCCAGGCCAATCAGCCCCAGCATTTT
TRBV2	TRBD2	TRBJ2-1	NA	CASTLVAGVGDEQFF	TGTGCCAGCACCTTAGTAGCGGGGGTAGGCGATGAGCAGTTCTTC
TRBV10-3	NA	TRBJ1-3	NA	CAISGLAGTGNTIYF	TGTGCCATCAGTGGGTTGGCCGGCACTGGAAACACCATATATTTT
TRBV9	NA	TRBJ2-3	few	CASSVAHPGGLSTQYF	TGTGCCAGCAGCGTAGCCCACCCGGGCGGCTTATCTACGCAGTATTTT
TRBV6-4	NA	TRBJ2-3	NA	CASSEGRDDTQYF	TGTGCCAGCAGTGAGGGGCGAGATGATACGCAGTATTTT
TRBV10-3	NA	TRBJ2-2	NA	CAISWKGDTGELFF	TGTGCCATCTCTTGGAAGGGGGACACCGGGGAGCTGTTTTTT
TRBV19	NA	TRBJ1-6	NA	CASSMNRDRNSPLHF	TGTGCCAGTAGTATGAACAGGGATCGTAATTCACCCCTCCACTTT
TRBV5-4	TRBD2	TRBJ2-1	once	CASTGTSGGESYNEQFF	TGTGCCAGTACCGGGACTAGCGGGGGAGAATCCTACAATGAGCAGTTCTTC
TRBV6-1	NA	TRBJ2-7	NA	CASSEWGYEQYF	TGTGCCAGCAGTGAATGGGGGTACGAGCAGTACTTC
TRBV5-1	TRBD2	TRBJ2-3	NA	CASSPRRESTDTQYF	TGCGCCAGCAGCCCTCGGCGGGAGAGCACAGATACGCAGTATTTT
TRBV29-1	NA	TRBJ1-2	NA	CSVRERMIPYYGYTF	TGCAGCGTTAGAGAACGTATGATCCCCTACTATGGCTACACCTTC
TRBV4-2	TRBD2	TRBJ2-5	NA	CASSQDEYGGGETQYF	TGTGCCAGCAGCCAAGATGAGTATGGGGGGGGAGAGACCCAGTACTTC
TRBV9	NA	TRBJ2-5	once	CASSVGVGVGETQYF	TGTGCCAGCAGCGTAGGGGTAGGGGTCGGAGAGACCCAGTACTTC
TRBV5-1	NA	TRBJ2-3	NA	CASSLSLPTDTQYF	TGCGCCAGCAGCTTAAGCCTTCCCACAGATACGCAGTATTTT
TRBV2	NA	TRBJ1-6	NA	CASSVIRGSNSPLHF	TGTGCCAGCAGTGTGATCAGGGGTTCTAATTCACCCCTCCACTTT
TRBV2	TRBD2	TRBJ2-7	NA	CASRSERGVGEQYF	TGTGCCAGCAGGTCCGAGCGGGGGGTGGGAGAGCAGTACTTC
TRBV14	NA	TRBJ2-7	NA	CASSHFNRNTTYEQYF	TGTGCCAGCAGCCATTTTAACAGGAATACCACCTACGAGCAGTACTTC